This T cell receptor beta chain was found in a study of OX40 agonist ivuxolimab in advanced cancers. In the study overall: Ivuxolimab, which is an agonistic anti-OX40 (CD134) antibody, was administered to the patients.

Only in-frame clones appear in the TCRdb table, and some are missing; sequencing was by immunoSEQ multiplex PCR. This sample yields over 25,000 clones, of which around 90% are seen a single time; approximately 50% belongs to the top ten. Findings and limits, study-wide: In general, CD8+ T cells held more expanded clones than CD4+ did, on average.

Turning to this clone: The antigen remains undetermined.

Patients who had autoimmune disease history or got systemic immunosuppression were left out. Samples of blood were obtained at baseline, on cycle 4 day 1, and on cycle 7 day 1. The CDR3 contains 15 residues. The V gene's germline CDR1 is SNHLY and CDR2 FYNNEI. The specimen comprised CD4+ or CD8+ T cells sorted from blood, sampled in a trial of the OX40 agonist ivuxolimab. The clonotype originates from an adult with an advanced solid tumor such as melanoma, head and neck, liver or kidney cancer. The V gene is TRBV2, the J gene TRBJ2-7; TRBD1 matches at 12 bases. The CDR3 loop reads CATGTGGDLAYEQYF. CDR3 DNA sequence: TGTGCGACCGGGACAGGGGGCGATTTGGCCTACGAGCAGTACTTC.